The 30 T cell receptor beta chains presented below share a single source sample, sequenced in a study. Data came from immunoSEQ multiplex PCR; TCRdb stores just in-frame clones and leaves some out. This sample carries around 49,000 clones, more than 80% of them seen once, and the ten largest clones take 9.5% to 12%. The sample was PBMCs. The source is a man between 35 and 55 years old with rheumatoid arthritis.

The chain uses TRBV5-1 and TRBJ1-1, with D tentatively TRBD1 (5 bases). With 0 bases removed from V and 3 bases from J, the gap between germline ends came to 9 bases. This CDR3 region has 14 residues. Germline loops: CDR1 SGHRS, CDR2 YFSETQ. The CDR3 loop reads CASSLGARDTEAFF. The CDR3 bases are TGCGCCAGCAGCTTGGGGGCCAGGGACACTGAAGCTTTCTTT.

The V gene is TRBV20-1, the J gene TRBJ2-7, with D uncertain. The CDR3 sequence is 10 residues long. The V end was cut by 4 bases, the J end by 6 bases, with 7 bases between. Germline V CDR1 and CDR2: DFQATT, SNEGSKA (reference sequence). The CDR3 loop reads CSAKSAEQYF. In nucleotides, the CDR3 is TGCAGTGCTAAATCAGCCGAGCAGTACTTC.

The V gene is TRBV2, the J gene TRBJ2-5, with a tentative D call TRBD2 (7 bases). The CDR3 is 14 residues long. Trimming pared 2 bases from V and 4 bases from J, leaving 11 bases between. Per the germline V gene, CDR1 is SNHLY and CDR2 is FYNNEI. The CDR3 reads CASSEFGGLETQYF. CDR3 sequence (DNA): TGTGCCAGCAGTGAATTCGGGGGGCTAGAGACCCAGTACTTC.

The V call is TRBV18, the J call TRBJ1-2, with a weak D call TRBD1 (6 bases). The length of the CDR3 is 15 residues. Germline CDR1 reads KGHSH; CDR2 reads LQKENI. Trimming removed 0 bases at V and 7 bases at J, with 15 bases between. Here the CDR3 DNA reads TGTGCCAGCTCACCACCGTTCTCTCCCAGGGGTGGCTACACCTTC. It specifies CASSPPFSPRGGYTF.

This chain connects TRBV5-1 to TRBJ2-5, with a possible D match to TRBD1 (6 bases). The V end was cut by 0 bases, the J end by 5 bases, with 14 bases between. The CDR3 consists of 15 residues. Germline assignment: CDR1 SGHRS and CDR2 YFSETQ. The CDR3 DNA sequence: TGCGCCAGCAGCTTGGGCCCCAGGGGTTTGGAGACCCAGTACTTC. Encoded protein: CASSLGPRGLETQYF.

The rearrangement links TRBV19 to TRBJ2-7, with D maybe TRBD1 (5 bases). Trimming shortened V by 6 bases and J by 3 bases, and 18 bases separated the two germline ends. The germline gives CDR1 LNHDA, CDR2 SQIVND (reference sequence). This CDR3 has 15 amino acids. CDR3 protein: CASRAGSMSFYEQYF. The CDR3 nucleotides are TGTGCCAGTAGGGCAGGGTCAATGAGTTTCTACGAGCAGTACTTC.

The CDR3 spells CASSSRDRQFF. The CDR3 DNA is TGTGCCAGCAGTTCCCGGGACAGACAGTTCTTC. The chain carries TRBV28 and TRBJ2-1, with 7 positions matching TRBD1. J gave up 13 bases and V 4 bases, and 4 bases lay outside the gene matches. Germline loops: CDR1 MDHEN, CDR2 SYDVKM. This CDR3 region has 11 residues. Full variable domain (missing parts from reference TRBV28 and TRBJ2-1): DVKVTQSSRYLVKRTGEKVFLECVQDMDHENMFWYRQDPGLGLRLIYFSYDVKMKEKGDIPEGYSVSREKKERFSLILESASTNQTSMYLCASSSRDRQFFGPGTRLTVL.

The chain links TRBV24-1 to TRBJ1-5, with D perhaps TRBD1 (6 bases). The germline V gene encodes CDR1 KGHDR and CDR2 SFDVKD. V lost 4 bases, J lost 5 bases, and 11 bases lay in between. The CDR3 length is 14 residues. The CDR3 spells CATSEGDTDQPQHF. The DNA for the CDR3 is TGTGCCACCAGTGAAGGGGACACGGATCAGCCCCAGCATTTT.

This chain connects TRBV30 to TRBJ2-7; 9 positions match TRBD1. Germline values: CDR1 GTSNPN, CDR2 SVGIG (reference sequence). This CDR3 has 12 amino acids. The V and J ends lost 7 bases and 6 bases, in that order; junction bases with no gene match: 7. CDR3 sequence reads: CAYRDRVAEQYF. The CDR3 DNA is TGTGCCTACCGGGACAGGGTGGCCGAGCAGTACTTC.

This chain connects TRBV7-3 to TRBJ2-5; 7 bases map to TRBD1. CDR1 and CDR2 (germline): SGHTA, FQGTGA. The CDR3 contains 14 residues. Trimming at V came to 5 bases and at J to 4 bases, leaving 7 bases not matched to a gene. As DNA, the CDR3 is TGTGCCAGCAGCAGCCGGGACAGCCTAGAGACCCAGTACTTC. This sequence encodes CASSSRDSLETQYF.

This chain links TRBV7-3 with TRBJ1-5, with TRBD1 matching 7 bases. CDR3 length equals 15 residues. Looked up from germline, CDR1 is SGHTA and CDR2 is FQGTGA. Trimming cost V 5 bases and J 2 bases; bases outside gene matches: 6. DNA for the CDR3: TGTGCCAGCAGCCTCACAGGGGACGGCAATCAGCCCCAGCATTTT. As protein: CASSLTGDGNQPQHF.

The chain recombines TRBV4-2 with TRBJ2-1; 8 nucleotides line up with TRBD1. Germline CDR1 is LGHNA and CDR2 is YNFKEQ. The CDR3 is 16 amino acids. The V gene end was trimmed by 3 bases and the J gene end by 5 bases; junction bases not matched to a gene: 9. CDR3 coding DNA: TGTGCCAGCAGCCATGTTCCCGTGACAGGGGACAATGAGCAGTTCTTC. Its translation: CASSHVPVTGDNEQFF.

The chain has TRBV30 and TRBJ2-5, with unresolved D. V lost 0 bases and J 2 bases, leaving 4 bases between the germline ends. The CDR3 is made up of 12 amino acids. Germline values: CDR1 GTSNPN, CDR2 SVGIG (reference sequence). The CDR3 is CAWSVAQETQYF. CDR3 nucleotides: TGTGCCTGGAGTGTAGCGCAAGAGACCCAGTACTTC.

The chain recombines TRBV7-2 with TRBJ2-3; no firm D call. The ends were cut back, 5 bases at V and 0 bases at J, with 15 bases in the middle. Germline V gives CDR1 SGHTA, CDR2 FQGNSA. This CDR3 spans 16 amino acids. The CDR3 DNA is TGTGCCAGCAGCCCCCGAGAACGCACTAGCACAGATACGCAGTATTTT. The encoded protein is CASSPRERTSTDTQYF.

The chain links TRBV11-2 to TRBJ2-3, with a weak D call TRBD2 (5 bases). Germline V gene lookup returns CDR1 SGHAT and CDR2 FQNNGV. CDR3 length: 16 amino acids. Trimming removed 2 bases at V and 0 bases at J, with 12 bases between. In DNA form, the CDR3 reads TGTGCCAGCAGCTTACCCCTAGGGAGTAGCACAGATACGCAGTATTTT. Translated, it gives CASSLPLGSSTDTQYF.

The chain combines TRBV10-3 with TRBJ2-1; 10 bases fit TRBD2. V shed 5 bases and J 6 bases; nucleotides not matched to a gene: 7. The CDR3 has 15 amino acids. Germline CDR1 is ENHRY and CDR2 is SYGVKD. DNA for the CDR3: TGTGCCATCAGTCTCACTAGCGGGGCCGGCAATGAGCAGTTCTTC. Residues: CAISLTSGAGNEQFF.

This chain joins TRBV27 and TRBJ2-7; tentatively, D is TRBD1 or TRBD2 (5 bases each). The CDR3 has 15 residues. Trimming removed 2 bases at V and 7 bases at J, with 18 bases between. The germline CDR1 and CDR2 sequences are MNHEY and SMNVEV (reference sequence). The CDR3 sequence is CASSLGGRSYREQYF. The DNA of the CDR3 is TGTGCCAGCAGTTTAGGGGGACGGAGTTATCGGGAGCAGTACTTC.

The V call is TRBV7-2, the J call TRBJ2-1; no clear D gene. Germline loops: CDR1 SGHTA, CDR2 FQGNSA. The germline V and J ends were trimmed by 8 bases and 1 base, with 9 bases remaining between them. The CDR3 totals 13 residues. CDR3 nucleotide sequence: TGTGCCAGCGCGTGGCAGTCCTACAATGAGCAGTTCTTC. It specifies CASAWQSYNEQFF.

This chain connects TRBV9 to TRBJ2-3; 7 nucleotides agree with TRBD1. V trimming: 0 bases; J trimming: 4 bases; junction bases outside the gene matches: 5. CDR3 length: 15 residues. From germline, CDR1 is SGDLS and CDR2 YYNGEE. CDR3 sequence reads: CASSVGDRVADTQYF. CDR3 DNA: TGTGCCAGCAGCGTAGGTGACAGGGTGGCAGATACGCAGTATTTT.

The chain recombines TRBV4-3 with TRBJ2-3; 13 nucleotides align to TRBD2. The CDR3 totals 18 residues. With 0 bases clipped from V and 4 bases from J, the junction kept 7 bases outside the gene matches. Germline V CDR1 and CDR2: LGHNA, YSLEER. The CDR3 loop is CASSQDVIGLAGADTQYF. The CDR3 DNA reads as TGCGCCAGCAGCCAAGATGTTATAGGACTAGCGGGAGCAGATACGCAGTATTTT.

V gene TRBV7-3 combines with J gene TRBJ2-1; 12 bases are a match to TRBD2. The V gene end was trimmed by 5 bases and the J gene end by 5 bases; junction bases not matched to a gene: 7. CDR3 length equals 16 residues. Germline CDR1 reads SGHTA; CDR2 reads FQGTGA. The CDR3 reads CASSPLLAGGHNEQFF. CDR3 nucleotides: TGTGCCAGCAGCCCCCTACTAGCGGGAGGCCACAATGAGCAGTTCTTC.

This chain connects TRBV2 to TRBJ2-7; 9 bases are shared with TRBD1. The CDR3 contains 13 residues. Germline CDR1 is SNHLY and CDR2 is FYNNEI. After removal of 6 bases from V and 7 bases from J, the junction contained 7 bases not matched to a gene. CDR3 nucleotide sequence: TGTGCCAGCAGGCCGGGACAGGGTTATGAGCAGTACTTC. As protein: CASRPGQGYEQYF.

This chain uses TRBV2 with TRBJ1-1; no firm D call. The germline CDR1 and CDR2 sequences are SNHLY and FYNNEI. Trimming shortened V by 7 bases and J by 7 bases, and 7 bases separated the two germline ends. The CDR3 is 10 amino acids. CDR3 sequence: CASMDGEAFF. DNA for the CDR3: TGTGCCAGCATGGACGGTGAAGCTTTCTTT. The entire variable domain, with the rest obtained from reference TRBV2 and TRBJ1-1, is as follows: EPEVTQTPSHQVTQMGQEVILRCVPISNHLYFYWYRQILGQKVEFLVSFYNNEISEKSEIFDDQFSVERPDGSNFTLKIRSTKLEDSAMYFCASMDGEAFFGQGTRLTVV.

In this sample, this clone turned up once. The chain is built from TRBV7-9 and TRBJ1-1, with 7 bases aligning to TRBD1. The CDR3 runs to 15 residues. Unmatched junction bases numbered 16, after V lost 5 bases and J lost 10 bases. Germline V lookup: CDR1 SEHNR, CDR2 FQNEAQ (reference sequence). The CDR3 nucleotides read TGTGCCAGCAGCGAAGCCGGGACAGTGACAAGGGGAGCTTTCTTT. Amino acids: CASSEAGTVTRGAFF.

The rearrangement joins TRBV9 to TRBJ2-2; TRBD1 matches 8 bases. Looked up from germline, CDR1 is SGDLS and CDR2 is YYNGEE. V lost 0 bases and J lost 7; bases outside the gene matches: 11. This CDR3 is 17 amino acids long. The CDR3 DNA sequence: TGTGCCAGCAGCGTAGTCCTCCGGACAGGGCTAGACGGGGAGCTGTTTTTT. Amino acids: CASSVVLRTGLDGELFF.

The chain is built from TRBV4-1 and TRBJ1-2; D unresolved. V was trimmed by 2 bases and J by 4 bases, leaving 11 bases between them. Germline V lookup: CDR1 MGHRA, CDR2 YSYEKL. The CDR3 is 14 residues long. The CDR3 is CASSQRREGYGYTF. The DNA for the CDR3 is TGCGCCAGCAGCCAACGGCGGGAGGGCTATGGCTACACCTTC.

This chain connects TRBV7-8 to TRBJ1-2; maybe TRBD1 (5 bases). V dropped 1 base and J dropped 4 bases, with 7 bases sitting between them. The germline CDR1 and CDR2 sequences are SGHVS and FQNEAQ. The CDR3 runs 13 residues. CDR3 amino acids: CASSLGGGYGYTF. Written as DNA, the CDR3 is TGTGCCAGCAGCTTAGGGGGGGGCTATGGCTACACCTTC.

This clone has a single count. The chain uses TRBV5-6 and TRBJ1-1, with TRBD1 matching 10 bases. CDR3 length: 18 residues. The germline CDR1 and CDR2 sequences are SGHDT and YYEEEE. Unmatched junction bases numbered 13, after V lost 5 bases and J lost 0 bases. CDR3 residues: CASRHTGTGDFMNTEAFF. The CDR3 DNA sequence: TGTGCCAGCAGACACACCGGGACAGGGGACTTCATGAACACTGAAGCTTTCTTT.

This chain's CDR3 is CASSVEAGYQETQYF. The CDR3 nucleotides are TGTGCCAGCAGCGTAGAGGCGGGATACCAAGAGACCCAGTACTTC. The chain uses TRBV9 and TRBJ2-5, with D maybe TRBD2 (6 bases). V was pared by 0 bases and J by 0 bases, with 9 bases between. Germline CDR1 is SGDLS and CDR2 is YYNGEE. The CDR3 loop spans 15 amino acids.

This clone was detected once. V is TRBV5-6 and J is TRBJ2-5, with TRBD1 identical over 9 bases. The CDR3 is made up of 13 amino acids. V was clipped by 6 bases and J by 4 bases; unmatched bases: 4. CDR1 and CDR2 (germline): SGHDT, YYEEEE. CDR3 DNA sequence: TGTGCCAGCACTTTGGACAGGGGAGAGACCCAGTACTTC. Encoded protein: CASTLDRGETQYF.